What follows are 17 T cell receptor beta chains derived from one specimen sequenced in a study of blood T cell repertoires in COVID-19. Clones were read by immunoSEQ multiplex PCR, and TCRdb kept only the in-frame ones, dropping some. The profile shows 250,000 to 350,000 clones, around 87% of them singletons. Specimen: peripheral blood. Receptor source: a woman aged 45-65 years who had recovered from COVID-19.

This clone was counted once. The V gene is TRBV30, the J gene TRBJ2-2; 7 bases fit TRBD2. The CDR3 has 15 residues. Trimming cost V 3 bases and J 2 bases; bases outside gene matches: 6. Germline assignment: CDR1 GTSNPN and CDR2 SVGIG (reference sequence). CDR3 amino acids: CAWSGGSGNTGELFF. The CDR3 DNA is TGTGCCTGGAGCGGCGGGAGTGGAAACACCGGGGAGCTGTTTTTT. The full variable domain, rest sourced from reference TRBV30 and TRBJ2-2, is SQTIHQWPATLVQPVGSPLSLECTVEGTSNPNLYWYRQAAGRGLQLLFYSVGIGQISSEVPQNLSASRPQDRQFILSSKKLLLSDSGFYLCAWSGGSGNTGELFFGEGSRLTVL.

This chain joins TRBV6-5 and TRBJ2-7; no reliable D call. CDR1 MNHEY and CDR2 SVGAGI come from the germline V gene. This CDR3 comprises 16 residues. V was cut by 0 bases and J by 2 bases, with 14 bases left in between. The CDR3 DNA sequence: TGTGCCAGCAGTTACTCAGGCCACAGAAGCCCCTACGAGCAGTACTTC. Its translation: CASSYSGHRSPYEQYF.

This chain uses TRBV11-2 with TRBJ2-2, with D possibly TRBD1 on 6 matching bases. The CDR3 runs 13 residues. V lost 11 bases and J lost 1, with 11 bases in between. Germline values: CDR1 SGHAT, CDR2 FQNNGV. This CDR3 reads CASQTGNTGELFF. The CDR3, as DNA: TGTGCCTCACAGACAGGGAACACCGGGGAGCTGTTTTTT.

The rearrangement joins TRBV28 to TRBJ1-1, with 7 bases fitting TRBD1. CDR3 length equals 14 residues. Trimming at V came to 6 bases and at J to 1 base, leaving 5 bases not matched to a gene. Germline loops: CDR1 MDHEN, CDR2 SYDVKM. As DNA, the CDR3 is TGTGCCAGCAGAGGACAGGTCCAGAACACTGAAGCTTTCTTT. This gives the protein CASRGQVQNTEAFF.

The gene calls are TRBV5-1 and TRBJ1-1; possible D gene TRBD1, 5 bases. The CDR3 contains 15 residues. V gave up 2 bases and J gave up 3 bases, with 14 bases separating them. Germline CDR1 is SGHRS and CDR2 is YFSETQ. As DNA, the CDR3 is TGCGCCAGCAGCTTAGGGGCAGGGATAGACACTGAAGCTTTCTTT. It codes for CASSLGAGIDTEAFF.

Comment on this clone: Other nucleotide sequences from this sample produce the same CDR3. The chain has TRBV9 and TRBJ2-3; possible D gene TRBD1, 5 bases. V dropped 0 bases and J dropped 1 base, with 6 bases sitting between them. Germline V gene lookup returns CDR1 SGDLS and CDR2 YYNGEE. The CDR3 covers 14 residues. The CDR3 region has the DNA TGTGCCAGCAGCGTAGAAGGGGGCACAGATACGCAGTATTTT. Its protein product is CASSVEGGTDTQYF.

The rearrangement uses TRBV19 and TRBJ1-2; D is unresolved. The CDR3 extends over 17 amino acids. V was clipped by 5 bases and J by 4 bases, with 23 bases between them. Germline CDR1 reads LNHDA; CDR2 reads SQIVND (reference sequence). The CDR3 nucleotides read TGTGCCAGTAGTCTTTCCTCCCGACTCGGGGAGGCCTATGGCTACACCTTC. Translation gives CASSLSSRLGEAYGYTF.

This chain connects TRBV5-1 to TRBJ2-5; D may be TRBD1 (5 bases). Germline-derived CDR1 and CDR2 are SGHRS and YFSETQ. The CDR3 loop spans 14 amino acids. V was shortened by 4 bases and J by 5 bases, with 15 bases between the two germline ends. CDR3 amino acids: CASSIRQGRETQYF. CDR3 nucleotide sequence: TGCGCCAGCAGCATTCGGCAGGGTCGGGAGACCCAGTACTTC.

A few counts support this clone. The chain links TRBV5-6 to TRBJ1-5, with 9 bases lining up with TRBD1. V shed 4 bases and J 5 bases; nucleotides not matched to a gene: 4. The germline V gene encodes CDR1 SGHDT and CDR2 YYEEEE. This CDR3 contains 14 residues. CDR3 sequence (DNA): TGTGCCAGCAGCCAGGGGACAGGGTATCAGCCCCAGCATTTT. The encoded protein is CASSQGTGYQPQHF.

This sequence joins TRBV4-3 and TRBJ1-6, with D unclear. The CDR3 covers 14 residues. Germline loops: CDR1 LGHNA, CDR2 YSLEER. Trimming left V 0 bases short and J 7 bases short, with 7 bases between. The CDR3 spells CASSQDSKNSPLHF. CDR3 coding DNA: TGCGCCAGCAGCCAAGATAGCAAAAATTCACCCCTCCACTTT.

The V gene is TRBV7-6, the J gene TRBJ2-3, with 10 bases identical to TRBD1. V was clipped by 4 bases and J by 9 bases; unmatched bases: 7. The CDR3 consists of 14 residues. CDR1 is SGHVS, CDR2 FNYEAQ, per germline. The CDR3 DNA is TGTGCCAGCAGCTCAGACAGGGGGCAGTTAACGCAGTATTTT. Its translation: CASSSDRGQLTQYF. The variable domain in full, with the rest retrieved from reference TRBV7-6 and TRBJ2-3, is GAGVSQSPRYKVTKRGQDVALRCDPISGHVSLYWYRQALGQGPEFLTYFNYEAQQDKSGLPNDRFSAERPEGSISTLTIQRTEQRDSAMYRCASSSDRGQLTQYFGPGTRLTVL.

This chain links TRBV19 with TRBJ1-5; D possibly corresponds to TRBD1 (5 bases). V lost 3 bases and J 6 bases, leaving 12 bases between the germline ends. The CDR3 contains 14 residues. Germline V CDR1 and CDR2: LNHDA, SQIVND (reference sequence). The CDR3 DNA follows: TGTGCCAGTAGTATCCCCAGGGAGGGTCAGCCCCAGCATTTT. Protein: CASSIPREGQPQHF.

This clone was detected only a few times. This rearrangement joins TRBV30 to TRBJ1-1; TRBD1 matches at 9 bases. CDR1 is GTSNPN, CDR2 SVGIG, per germline (reference sequence). CDR3 length: 13 amino acids. The trim removed 2 bases at V and 7 bases at J, leaving 5 bases unmatched. CDR3 residues: CAWSLGQGGEAFF. The DNA for the CDR3 is TGTGCCTGGAGTTTGGGACAGGGCGGTGAAGCTTTCTTT.

J is TRBJ2-2 and V is TRBV5-1, with TRBD1 matching 8 bases. Unmatched junction bases numbered 14, after V lost 7 bases and J lost 3 bases. The CDR3 is made up of 17 amino acids. The germline gives CDR1 SGHRS, CDR2 YFSETQ. In nucleotides, the CDR3 is TGCGCCAGCCGTACCCTTCCCACAGGGGGAGACACCGGGGAGCTGTTTTTT. As protein: CASRTLPTGGDTGELFF.

This clone has just a few counts. V and J are TRBV3-1 (or the pseudogene TRBV3-2) and TRBJ1-1; the match to TRBD1 covers 9 bases. The CDR3 loop spans 15 amino acids. J gave up 11 bases and V 3 bases, and 13 bases lay outside the gene matches. Germline lookup yields CDR1 LGHDT and CDR2 YNNKEL (reference sequence). The CDR3 nucleotides are TGTGCCAGCAGCCAGAGGGACTGGGACAGGGAGTCGGCTTTCTTT. Its translation is CASSQRDWDRESAFF.

The V gene is TRBV19, the J gene TRBJ1-6; a possible D gene is TRBD1 (5 bases). Trimming cost V 5 bases and J 5 bases, with 10 bases left between them. The germline gives CDR1 LNHDA, CDR2 SQIVND (reference sequence). The CDR3 loop spans 14 amino acids. The CDR3 DNA sequence: TGTGCCAGTAGTGGGGCAGCTAATAATTCACCCCTCCACTTT. Protein: CASSGAANNSPLHF.

This clone was observed many times. This chain connects TRBV27 to TRBJ2-7; D uncertain. The CDR3 covers 13 residues. V was clipped by 2 bases and J by 7 bases, with 12 bases between them. Germline V gives CDR1 MNHEY, CDR2 SMNVEV (reference sequence). The CDR3 coding sequence is TGTGCCAGCAGTTTAGTCCCTTCGAGAGAGCAGTACTTC. Its protein is CASSLVPSREQYF.